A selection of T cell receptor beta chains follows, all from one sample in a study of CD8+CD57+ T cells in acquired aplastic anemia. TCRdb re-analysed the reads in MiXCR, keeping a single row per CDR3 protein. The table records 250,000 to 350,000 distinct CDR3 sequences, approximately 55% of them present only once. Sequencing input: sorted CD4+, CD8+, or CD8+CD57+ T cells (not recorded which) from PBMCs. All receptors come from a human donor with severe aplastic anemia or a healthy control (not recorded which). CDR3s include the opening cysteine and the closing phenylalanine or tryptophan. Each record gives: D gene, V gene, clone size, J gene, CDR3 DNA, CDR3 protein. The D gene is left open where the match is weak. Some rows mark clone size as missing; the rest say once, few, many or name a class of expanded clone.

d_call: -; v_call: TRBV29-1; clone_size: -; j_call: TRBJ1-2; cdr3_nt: TGCAGCGTTGACCCAGGACATACTAACTATGGCTACACCTTC; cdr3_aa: CSVDPGHTNYGYTF
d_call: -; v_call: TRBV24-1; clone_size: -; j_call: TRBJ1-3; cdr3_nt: TGTGCCACCAGTGAAGACGGATCTGGAAACACCATATATTTT; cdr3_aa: CATSEDGSGNTIYF
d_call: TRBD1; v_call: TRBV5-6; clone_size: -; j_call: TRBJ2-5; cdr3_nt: TGTGCCAGTAGTCCGGACAGGGCCTCGTGGGTAGAGACCCAGTACTTC; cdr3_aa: CASSPDRASWVETQYF
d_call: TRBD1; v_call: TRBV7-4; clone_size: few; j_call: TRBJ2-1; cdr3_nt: TGTGCCAGCAGCTCGACAGGGAGCTCCTACAATGAGCAGTTCTTC; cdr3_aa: CASSSTGSSYNEQFF
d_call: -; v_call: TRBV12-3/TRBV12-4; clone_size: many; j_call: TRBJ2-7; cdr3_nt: TGTGCCAGCACCCACACAATAGGTCAGGGAGCGGTCGAGCAGTACTTC; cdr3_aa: CASTHTIGQGAVEQYF
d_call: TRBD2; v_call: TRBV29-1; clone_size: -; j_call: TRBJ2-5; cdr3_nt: TGCAGCGTTGTCTTGACTAGCGAAGAGACCCAGTACTTC; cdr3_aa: CSVVLTSEETQYF
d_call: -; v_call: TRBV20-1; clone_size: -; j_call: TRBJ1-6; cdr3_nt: TGCAGTGCTAGAGATCAGGCAAACCTCCACTTT; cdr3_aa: CSARDQANLHF
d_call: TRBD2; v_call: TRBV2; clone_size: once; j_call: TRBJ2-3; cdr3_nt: TGTGCCAGCAGGGGGGGACTAGCGGGAGTGGATACGCAGTATTTT; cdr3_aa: CASRGGLAGVDTQYF
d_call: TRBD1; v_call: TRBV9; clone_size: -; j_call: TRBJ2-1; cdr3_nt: TGTGCCAGCAGCGTGGAAGGGACAGAGTACAATGAGCAGTTCTTC; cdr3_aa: CASSVEGTEYNEQFF
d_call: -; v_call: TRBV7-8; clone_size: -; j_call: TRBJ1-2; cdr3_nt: TGTGCCAGCAGCTTAGCAGGGCCTTTGGATGGCTACACCTTC; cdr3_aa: CASSLAGPLDGYTF
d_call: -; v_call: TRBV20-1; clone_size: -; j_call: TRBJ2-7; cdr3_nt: TGCAGTGCTAGAGATCAGGGGAGCTCCTACGAGCAGTACTTC; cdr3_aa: CSARDQGSSYEQYF
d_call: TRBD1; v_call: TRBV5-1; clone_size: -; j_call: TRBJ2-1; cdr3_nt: TGTGCCAGCAGCAAGATCCGGGACAGGGATGAGCAGTTCTTC; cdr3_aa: CASSKIRDRDEQFF
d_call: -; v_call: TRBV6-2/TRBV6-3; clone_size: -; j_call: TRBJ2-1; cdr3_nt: TGTGCCAGCAGTTACTCGGTAAGCTACAATGAGCAGTTCTTC; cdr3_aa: CASSYSVSYNEQFF
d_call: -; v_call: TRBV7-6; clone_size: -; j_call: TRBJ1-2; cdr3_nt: TGTGCCAGCAGCTTATCAGGGGACTATGGCTACGCCTTC; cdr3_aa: CASSLSGDYGYAF
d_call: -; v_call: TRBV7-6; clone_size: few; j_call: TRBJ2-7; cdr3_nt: TGTGCCAGCAGCTCGATCCAGGGGAGCGAGCAGTACTTC; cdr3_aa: CASSSIQGSEQYF
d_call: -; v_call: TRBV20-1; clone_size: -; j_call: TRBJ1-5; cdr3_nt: TGCAGTGCTAGGCGGGGGGTTTCCGATCAGCCCCAGCATTTT; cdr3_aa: CSARRGVSDQPQHF
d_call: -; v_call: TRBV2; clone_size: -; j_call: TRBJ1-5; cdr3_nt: TGTGCCAGTGGACAGTTTCAAAGATCAAGCGGCAATCAGCCCCAGCATTTT; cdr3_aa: CASGQFQRSSGNQPQHF
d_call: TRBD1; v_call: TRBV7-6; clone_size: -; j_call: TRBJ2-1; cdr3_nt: TGTGCCAGCAGCTTTCTAAAACAGGGGTCCTACAATGAGCAGTTCTTC; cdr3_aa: CASSFLKQGSYNEQFF
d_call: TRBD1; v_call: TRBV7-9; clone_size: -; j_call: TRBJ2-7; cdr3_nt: TGTGCCAGCAGCTCCACCCGACAGGGGAAGGGGCTGTACGAGCAGTACTTC; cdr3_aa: CASSSTRQGKGLYEQYF
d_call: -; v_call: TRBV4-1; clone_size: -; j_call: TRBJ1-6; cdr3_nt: TGCGCCAGCAGCTATCCCAGGACAAATAATTCACCCCTCCACTTT; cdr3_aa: CASSYPRTNNSPLHF
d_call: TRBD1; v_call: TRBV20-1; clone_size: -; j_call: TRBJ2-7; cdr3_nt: TGCAGTGCCAGCAGCCCGACGGGACAGGATTACGAGCAGTACTTC; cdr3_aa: CSASSPTGQDYEQYF
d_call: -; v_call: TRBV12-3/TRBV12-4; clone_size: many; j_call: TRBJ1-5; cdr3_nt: TGTGCCAGCAGCCCCTCGTGGGGAAGGGTCCAGCCCCAGCATTTT; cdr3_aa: CASSPSWGRVQPQHF
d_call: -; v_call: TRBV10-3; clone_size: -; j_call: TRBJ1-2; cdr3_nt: TGTGCCATCAGTGTTCAGAATAGAGGCTATGGCTACACCTTC; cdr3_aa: CAISVQNRGYGYTF
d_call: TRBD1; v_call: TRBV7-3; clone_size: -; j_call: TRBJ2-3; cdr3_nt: TGTGCCAGCAGCTTCCTACTGGGACAGGGGACAGATACGCAGTATTTT; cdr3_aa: CASSFLLGQGTDTQYF
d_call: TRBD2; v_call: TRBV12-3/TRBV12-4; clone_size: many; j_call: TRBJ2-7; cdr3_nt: TGTGCCAGCAGAAAGGGACTATCCTACGAGCAGTACTTC; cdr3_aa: CASRKGLSYEQYF
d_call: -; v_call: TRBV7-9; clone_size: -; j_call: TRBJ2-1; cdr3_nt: TGTGCCAGCAGCCTGACTAGTTTCAATGAGCAGTTCTTC; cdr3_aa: CASSLTSFNEQFF
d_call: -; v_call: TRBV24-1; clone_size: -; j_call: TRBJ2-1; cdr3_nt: TGTGCCACCAGTGGCAGGGGACCATACAATGAGCAGTTCTTC; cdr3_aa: CATSGRGPYNEQFF
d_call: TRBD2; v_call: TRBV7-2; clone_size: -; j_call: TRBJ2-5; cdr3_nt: TGTGCCAGCAGCTTTAGGGGACTAGCGGGGGAAGGAGAGACCCAGTACTTC; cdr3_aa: CASSFRGLAGEGETQYF
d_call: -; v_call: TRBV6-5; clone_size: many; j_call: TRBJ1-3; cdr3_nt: TGTGCCAGCAGCCCCATAGGGTCCATATATTTT; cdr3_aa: CASSPIGSIYF
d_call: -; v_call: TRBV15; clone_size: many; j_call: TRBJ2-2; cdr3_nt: TGTGCCACCAGCAGGGGAAACGGGCACGGGGAGCTGTTTTTT; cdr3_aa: CATSRGNGHGELFF
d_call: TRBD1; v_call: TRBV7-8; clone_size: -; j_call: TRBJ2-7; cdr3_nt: TGTGCCAGCAGCTTAGGCGGGACAGGGTCGTGCGAGCAGTACTTC; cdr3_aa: CASSLGGTGSCEQYF
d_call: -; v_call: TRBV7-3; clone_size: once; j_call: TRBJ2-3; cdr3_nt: TGTGCCAGCAGCTTAGATCCCCCCGGACTCATTAAGGAGGATACGCAGTATTTT; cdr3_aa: CASSLDPPGLIKEDTQYF
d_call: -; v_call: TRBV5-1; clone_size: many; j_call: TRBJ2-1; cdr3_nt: TGCGCCAGCAGCAGGGACGCGGCCAACAATGAGCAGTTCTTC; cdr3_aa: CASSRDAANNEQFF
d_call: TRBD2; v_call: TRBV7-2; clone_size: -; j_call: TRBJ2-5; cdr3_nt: TGTGCCAGCAGCCCCGGACTAGCGGGGGGCGGAGGGACCCAGTACTTC; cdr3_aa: CASSPGLAGGGGTQYF
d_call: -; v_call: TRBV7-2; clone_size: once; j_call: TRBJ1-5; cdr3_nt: TGTGCCAGCAGCTTACGGGGGGATTATGGGAATCAGCCCCAGCATTTT; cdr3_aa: CASSLRGDYGNQPQHF
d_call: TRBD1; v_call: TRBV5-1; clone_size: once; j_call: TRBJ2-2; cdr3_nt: TGTGCCAGCAGCCCTGACAGGGGCATGGACACCGGGGAGCTGTTTTTT; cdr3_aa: CASSPDRGMDTGELFF
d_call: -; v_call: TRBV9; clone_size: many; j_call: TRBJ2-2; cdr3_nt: TGTGCCAGCAGCGTAGCTACGGGGGACCCTAACACCGGGGAGCTGTTTTTT; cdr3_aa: CASSVATGDPNTGELFF